These T cell receptor beta chains were read from a single sample in a study of cytomegalovirus exposure and HLA in healthy donors. Only in-frame clones appear in the TCRdb table, and some are missing; sequencing was by immunoSEQ multiplex PCR. Among 130,000 or so clones, approximately 85% were seen once, and the ten largest hold about 6.7%. Sequenced sample: PBMCs. Receptor source: a woman in her twenties or thirties in good health and CMV-seropositive. Both conserved end residues are part of each CDR3. The D gene is left open where the match is weak. The size field is filled for only some rows; it gives once, few, many or a size class.

v_gene: TRBV7-3
d_gene: TRBD2
abundance: .
j_gene: TRBJ2-2
CDR3nt: TGTGCCAGCAGCTTAAATCCCGGGGGGACCGGGGAGCTGTTTTTT
CDR3aa: CASSLNPGGTGELFF

v_gene: TRBV5-4
d_gene: .
abundance: .
j_gene: TRBJ1-2
CDR3nt: TGTGCCAGCAGCTCGTGGGACACCAATACCTATGGCTACACCTTC
CDR3aa: CASSSWDTNTYGYTF

v_gene: TRBV2
d_gene: .
abundance: .
j_gene: TRBJ2-1
CDR3nt: TGTGCCAGCAGTGATTATTACAATGAGCAGTTCTTC
CDR3aa: CASSDYYNEQFF

v_gene: TRBV7-9
d_gene: .
abundance: .
j_gene: TRBJ1-5
CDR3nt: TGTGCCAGCGGGCAGGGTACTCAGCCCCAGCATTTT
CDR3aa: CASGQGTQPQHF

v_gene: TRBV15
d_gene: TRBD1
abundance: .
j_gene: TRBJ2-7
CDR3nt: TGTGCCACCAGCAGATTCGACAGGGGAGAGTCCTACGAGCAGTACTTC
CDR3aa: CATSRFDRGESYEQYF

v_gene: TRBV19
d_gene: .
abundance: once
j_gene: TRBJ2-2
CDR3nt: TGTGCCAGTAGCCCTACTCTCTCCGCGGTGCTGTTTTTT
CDR3aa: CASSPTLSAVLFF

v_gene: TRBV5-1
d_gene: .
abundance: once
j_gene: TRBJ2-1
CDR3nt: TGCGCCAGCAGTCCCCCGACTAGTAAGGATGAGCAGTTCTTC
CDR3aa: CASSPPTSKDEQFF

v_gene: TRBV30
d_gene: .
abundance: .
j_gene: TRBJ1-2
CDR3nt: TGTGCCTGGAGTATTAGGGGCGCGTGGTATGGCTACACCTTC
CDR3aa: CAWSIRGAWYGYTF

v_gene: TRBV6-6
d_gene: TRBD1
abundance: once
j_gene: TRBJ2-5
CDR3nt: TGTGCCAGCAATGACAGGGGGAGCCAAGAGACCCAGTACTTC
CDR3aa: CASNDRGSQETQYF

v_gene: TRBV6-5
d_gene: .
abundance: .
j_gene: TRBJ1-5
CDR3nt: TGTGCCAGCAGTTATCCCCTAAGGCCCCAGCATTTT
CDR3aa: CASSYPLRPQHF

v_gene: TRBV7-3
d_gene: TRBD2
abundance: .
j_gene: TRBJ2-7
CDR3nt: TGTGCCAGCAGCCCATCCGGGACTAGCTCTACGGAGCAGTACTTC
CDR3aa: CASSPSGTSSTEQYF

v_gene: TRBV9
d_gene: TRBD2
abundance: .
j_gene: TRBJ2-5
CDR3nt: TGTGCCAGCAGCGTAGGACTAGCCGGTGAGACCCAGTACTTC
CDR3aa: CASSVGLAGETQYF

v_gene: TRBV4-2
d_gene: TRBD2
abundance: .
j_gene: TRBJ2-1
CDR3nt: TGTGCCAGCAGCCAAGGAGGGGGACTAGGCTGGGATGAGCAGTTCTTC
CDR3aa: CASSQGGGLGWDEQFF

v_gene: TRBV5-4
d_gene: TRBD1
abundance: once
j_gene: TRBJ2-7
CDR3nt: TGTGCCAGCAGCTGGGCGGTGGGGGGACAGGGGACATACGAGCAGTACTTC
CDR3aa: CASSWAVGGQGTYEQYF

v_gene: TRBV4-2
d_gene: TRBD2
abundance: .
j_gene: TRBJ2-7
CDR3nt: TGTGCCAGCAGCCAGGTAGCGGGAGTCGAGTACGAGCAGTACTTC
CDR3aa: CASSQVAGVEYEQYF

v_gene: TRBV7-9
d_gene: TRBD1
abundance: .
j_gene: TRBJ1-2
CDR3nt: TGTGCCAGCAGCCGGCCGGGACAGGGTTTGGACTATGGCTACACCTTC
CDR3aa: CASSRPGQGLDYGYTF

v_gene: TRBV30
d_gene: .
abundance: .
j_gene: TRBJ2-1
CDR3nt: TGTGCCTGGACCCACAGGTACAATGAGCAGTTCTTC
CDR3aa: CAWTHRYNEQFF

v_gene: TRBV14
d_gene: TRBD2
abundance: .
j_gene: TRBJ2-3
CDR3nt: TGTGCCAGCAGCTTCCTAGCGGGGAGCACAGATACGCAGTATTTT
CDR3aa: CASSFLAGSTDTQYF

v_gene: TRBV28
d_gene: .
abundance: .
j_gene: TRBJ1-5
CDR3nt: TGTGCCAGCAGTTTCGGAGATTCGGCCCAGCATTTT
CDR3aa: CASSFGDSAQHF

v_gene: TRBV28
d_gene: .
abundance: .
j_gene: TRBJ2-6
CDR3nt: TGTGCCAGCAGTTTAGAGGGTGAGGCTGGGGCCAACGTCCTGACTTTC
CDR3aa: CASSLEGEAGANVLTF

v_gene: TRBV28
d_gene: TRBD1
abundance: .
j_gene: TRBJ2-7
CDR3nt: TGTGCCAGTAGACAGGGGGCTGGGGAGCAGTACTTC
CDR3aa: CASRQGAGEQYF

v_gene: TRBV7-9
d_gene: .
abundance: .
j_gene: TRBJ1-2
CDR3nt: TGTGCCAGCAGCTTAGCGGCAGAGGACTATGGCTACACCTTC
CDR3aa: CASSLAAEDYGYTF

v_gene: TRBV5-4
d_gene: .
abundance: .
j_gene: TRBJ1-1
CDR3nt: TGTGCCAGCAGCAAGTCCTCGGGGAATACTGAAGCTTTCTTT
CDR3aa: CASSKSSGNTEAFF

v_gene: TRBV10-3
d_gene: TRBD2
abundance: few
j_gene: TRBJ2-3
CDR3nt: TGTGCCATCAGGTTGCGGGAGACTGGCACAGATACGCAGTATTTT
CDR3aa: CAIRLRETGTDTQYF

v_gene: TRBV2
d_gene: TRBD1
abundance: .
j_gene: TRBJ2-1
CDR3nt: TGTGCCAGCACTCTCGACAGGGCGGCTGAGCAGTTCTTC
CDR3aa: CASTLDRAAEQFF

v_gene: TRBV19
d_gene: TRBD1
abundance: .
j_gene: TRBJ1-3
CDR3nt: TGTGCCAGTAGTGAGGGACAGCTACTCTCTGGAAACACCATATATTTT
CDR3aa: CASSEGQLLSGNTIYF

v_gene: TRBV28
d_gene: TRBD2
abundance: .
j_gene: TRBJ2-4
CDR3nt: TGTGCCAGCAGCCCGGGGGGGGAGGCCAAAAACATTCAGTACTTC
CDR3aa: CASSPGGEAKNIQYF

v_gene: TRBV10-3
d_gene: TRBD2
abundance: .
j_gene: TRBJ2-5
CDR3nt: TGTGCCATCAGTGAGTCCCCGGTGGGGGGACTAGCGGGGGGCCAGGAGACCCAGTACTTC
CDR3aa: CAISESPVGGLAGGQETQYF

v_gene: TRBV23-1
d_gene: .
abundance: .
j_gene: TRBJ1-2
CDR3nt: TGCGCCAGCAGTCAACCAACCCTTGGGGAGGGGCTTAAGGACCCCTTTAACTATGGCTACACCTTC
CDR3aa: CASSQPTLGEGLKDPFNYGYTF

v_gene: TRBV5-1
d_gene: .
abundance: .
j_gene: TRBJ2-3
CDR3nt: TGCGCCAGCAGCGGGGGCAGGGCAGGGGCAGATACGCAGTATTTT
CDR3aa: CASSGGRAGADTQYF

v_gene: TRBV2
d_gene: .
abundance: .
j_gene: TRBJ1-1
CDR3nt: TGTGCCAGCAGTGTCAAAGGGGGAAACACTGAAGCTTTCTTT
CDR3aa: CASSVKGGNTEAFF

v_gene: TRBV2
d_gene: .
abundance: .
j_gene: TRBJ1-1
CDR3nt: TGTGCCAGCAGTGACCCCGGAGGACAGTCTGAAGCTTTCTTT
CDR3aa: CASSDPGGQSEAFF

v_gene: TRBV7-9
d_gene: .
abundance: .
j_gene: TRBJ2-5
CDR3nt: TGTGCCAGCAGCTTCGTAGCTTGGACTGCACAAGAGACCCAGTACTTC
CDR3aa: CASSFVAWTAQETQYF

v_gene: TRBV5-4
d_gene: .
abundance: .
j_gene: TRBJ1-2
CDR3nt: TGTGCCAGCAGCTTCAACGGCTATGGCTACACCTTC
CDR3aa: CASSFNGYGYTF

v_gene: TRBV10-1
d_gene: .
abundance: .
j_gene: TRBJ2-5
CDR3nt: TGCGCCAGCAGTGAGGGGACTGGACAAGAGACCCAGTACTTC
CDR3aa: CASSEGTGQETQYF

v_gene: TRBV30
d_gene: .
abundance: .
j_gene: TRBJ1-1
CDR3nt: TGTGCCTGGAGTGAATACCGGGTTAAAGCATACACTGAAGCTTTCTTT
CDR3aa: CAWSEYRVKAYTEAFF

v_gene: TRBV11-2
d_gene: .
abundance: .
j_gene: TRBJ1-2
CDR3nt: TGTGCCAGCAGCTTAGATCTACGGGGCTATGGCTACACCTTC
CDR3aa: CASSLDLRGYGYTF

v_gene: TRBV7-3
d_gene: .
abundance: .
j_gene: TRBJ2-3
CDR3nt: TGTGCCAGCAGCGCCTTGGGAGGTCGGGATACGCAGTATTTT
CDR3aa: CASSALGGRDTQYF

v_gene: TRBV27
d_gene: .
abundance: .
j_gene: TRBJ1-2
CDR3nt: TGTGCCAGCAGTCCCTCGCCCGGCAGGGGAGGCTACACCTTC
CDR3aa: CASSPSPGRGGYTF

v_gene: TRBV7-3
d_gene: .
abundance: .
j_gene: TRBJ2-7
CDR3nt: TGTGCCAGCAGCGTCAGACGGGTCATGACCTACGAGCAGTACTTC
CDR3aa: CASSVRRVMTYEQYF

v_gene: TRBV5-4
d_gene: TRBD1
abundance: .
j_gene: TRBJ1-6
CDR3nt: TGTGCCAGCAGCTCAAACCAGGGGGGCTCCTATAATTCACCCCTCCACTTT
CDR3aa: CASSSNQGGSYNSPLHF

v_gene: TRBV5-1
d_gene: .
abundance: .
j_gene: TRBJ1-1
CDR3nt: TGCGCCAGCAGCCTCGGGATCACCGTACCTGAAGCTTTCTTT
CDR3aa: CASSLGITVPEAFF

v_gene: TRBV4-1
d_gene: TRBD2
abundance: .
j_gene: TRBJ2-5
CDR3nt: TGCGCCAGCAGCCACTCACCCGGGACTAGAGAAGAGACCCAGTACTTC
CDR3aa: CASSHSPGTREETQYF

v_gene: TRBV18
d_gene: TRBD1
abundance: .
j_gene: TRBJ1-4
CDR3nt: TGTGCCAGCTCACCCACAGGGGTCCCTGAAAAACTGTTTTTT
CDR3aa: CASSPTGVPEKLFF

v_gene: TRBV27
d_gene: TRBD2
abundance: .
j_gene: TRBJ2-3
CDR3nt: TGTGCCAGCAGTTTATTGGGGGGCGGGGGGGGCACAGATACGCAGTATTTT
CDR3aa: CASSLLGGGGGTDTQYF

v_gene: TRBV15
d_gene: TRBD1
abundance: .
j_gene: TRBJ2-7
CDR3nt: TGTGCCACCAGCAACTCGGACAGGGCCCCCTACGAGCAGTACTTC
CDR3aa: CATSNSDRAPYEQYF

v_gene: TRBV28
d_gene: TRBD2
abundance: .
j_gene: TRBJ2-1
CDR3nt: TGTGCCAGCACGTCTGCGGGACTACCTTCCTCCTACAATGAGCAGTTCTTC
CDR3aa: CASTSAGLPSSYNEQFF

v_gene: TRBV6-1
d_gene: .
abundance: .
j_gene: TRBJ2-7
CDR3nt: TGTGCCAGCAGTTTTCAGGTCCTACCTTACGAGCAGTACTTC
CDR3aa: CASSFQVLPYEQYF

v_gene: TRBV29-1
d_gene: .
abundance: .
j_gene: TRBJ2-5
CDR3nt: TGCAGCGTTAAAGCTAGCTTAGGGGAGACCCAGTACTTC
CDR3aa: CSVKASLGETQYF

v_gene: TRBV28
d_gene: TRBD1
abundance: .
j_gene: TRBJ1-2
CDR3nt: TGTGCCAGCAGCCCGGGACAGGTTTGGAACTATGGCTACACCTTC
CDR3aa: CASSPGQVWNYGYTF

v_gene: TRBV5-1
d_gene: TRBD1
abundance: .
j_gene: TRBJ1-1
CDR3nt: TGCGCCAGCAGCTCGACAGGGGTGGGAACTGAAGCTTTCTTT
CDR3aa: CASSSTGVGTEAFF

v_gene: TRBV6-1
d_gene: .
abundance: once
j_gene: TRBJ1-5
CDR3nt: TGTGCCAGCAGTGATGACAGGCGGGATCAGCCCCAGCATTTT
CDR3aa: CASSDDRRDQPQHF

v_gene: TRBV5-1
d_gene: .
abundance: .
j_gene: TRBJ1-3
CDR3nt: TGCGCCAGCAGCTCCCAGGGAGGCGGAAACACCATATATTTT
CDR3aa: CASSSQGGGNTIYF

v_gene: TRBV19
d_gene: TRBD1
abundance: .
j_gene: TRBJ2-7
CDR3nt: TGTGCCAGTAATCCAGGACAGGGGAACTACGAGCAGTACTTC
CDR3aa: CASNPGQGNYEQYF

v_gene: TRBV11-2
d_gene: .
abundance: .
j_gene: TRBJ2-1
CDR3nt: TGTGCCAGCAGCTTACTGGCCAATGAGCAGTTCTTC
CDR3aa: CASSLLANEQFF

v_gene: TRBV29-1
d_gene: TRBD1
abundance: .
j_gene: TRBJ2-2
CDR3nt: TGCAGCGCCCATGCCGGGACAGGGGTGACCGGGGAGCTGTTTTTT
CDR3aa: CSAHAGTGVTGELFF

v_gene: TRBV18
d_gene: .
abundance: .
j_gene: TRBJ1-1
CDR3nt: TGTGCCAGCTCACTGGCACAGGGTAGGAACACTGAAGCTTTCTTT
CDR3aa: CASSLAQGRNTEAFF

v_gene: TRBV28
d_gene: .
abundance: .
j_gene: TRBJ1-5
CDR3nt: TGTGCCAGCAGTTCCGGGGGGGTTTTCAGCAATCAGCCCCAGCATTTT
CDR3aa: CASSSGGVFSNQPQHF

v_gene: TRBV5-1
d_gene: .
abundance: .
j_gene: TRBJ2-7
CDR3nt: TGCGCCAGCAGCGTGGCAAGCACCTACGAGCAGTACTTC
CDR3aa: CASSVASTYEQYF